This TCR beta chain was identified in a study of blood T cell repertoires in COVID-19. Study summary: The samples span acute and convalescent COVID-19 from the United States, Italy and Spain. PBMCs, B-cell-depleted T cells, or T cells provided the cDNA or gDNA that made up the material.

Looked up from germline, CDR1 is SGHAT and CDR2 is FQNNGV. V was trimmed by 5 bases and J by 3 bases, leaving 16 bases between them. The CDR3 contains 15 residues. Original processing notes: Amplifying reference gene primers gave estimates of nucleated cell counts. Clones were sequenced by immunoSEQ multiplex PCR, and TCRdb holds only the in-frame ones, with some missing. V and J calls plus clone size are reproduced from that table; the DNA served to infer D and trimming. The table includes over 25,000 clones, around 90% detected once. The clonotype comes from a woman aged 50 to 65 with active COVID-19. The chain couples TRBV11-2 to TRBJ1-1; D remains unclear. Specimen: peripheral blood. CDR3 sequence: CASSTRYFKDTEAFF. The CDR3 DNA sequence: TGTGCCAGCAGCACTAGGTACTTTAAGGACACTGAAGCTTTCTTT.